Sequencing of this T cell receptor beta chain was carried out in a study of shared clonotypes between healthy human individuals. As for the study in general: Three CD4 naive, three CD4 memory, two CD8 naive and one CD8 memory plate were used per donor.

This CDR3 has 11 residues. CDR1 GTSNPN and CDR2 SVGIG come from the germline V gene (reference sequence). Produced via immunoSEQ multiplex PCR; TCRdb's table is partial and in-frame only. The table records roughly 2,300,000 clones, about 90% of them present only once. As to this clone: Its antigen is unknown. Its ends do not fully match the called genes, so a read error is possible.

The study, taken as a whole, reports: Having only a few donors restricted how much genetic and exposure-history diversity was captured. Richness estimates generally favored naive over memory subsets. Even with large depth, rarefaction showed that sorted-subset sequencing was incomplete.

The origin of this receptor is a man younger than 35 in good health. Some clones in this sample may be carry-over from other donors' samples. The chain has TRBV30 and TRBJ2-3; D perhaps matches TRBD2 (6 bases). The sequenced material came from naive CD4+ T cells from PBMCs. Regarding subset: CD45RA+ positively selected. Here the CDR3 reads CAWSEEAGRWF. As DNA, the CDR3 is TGTGCCTGGAGCGAAGAAGCCGGGAGATGGTTT.